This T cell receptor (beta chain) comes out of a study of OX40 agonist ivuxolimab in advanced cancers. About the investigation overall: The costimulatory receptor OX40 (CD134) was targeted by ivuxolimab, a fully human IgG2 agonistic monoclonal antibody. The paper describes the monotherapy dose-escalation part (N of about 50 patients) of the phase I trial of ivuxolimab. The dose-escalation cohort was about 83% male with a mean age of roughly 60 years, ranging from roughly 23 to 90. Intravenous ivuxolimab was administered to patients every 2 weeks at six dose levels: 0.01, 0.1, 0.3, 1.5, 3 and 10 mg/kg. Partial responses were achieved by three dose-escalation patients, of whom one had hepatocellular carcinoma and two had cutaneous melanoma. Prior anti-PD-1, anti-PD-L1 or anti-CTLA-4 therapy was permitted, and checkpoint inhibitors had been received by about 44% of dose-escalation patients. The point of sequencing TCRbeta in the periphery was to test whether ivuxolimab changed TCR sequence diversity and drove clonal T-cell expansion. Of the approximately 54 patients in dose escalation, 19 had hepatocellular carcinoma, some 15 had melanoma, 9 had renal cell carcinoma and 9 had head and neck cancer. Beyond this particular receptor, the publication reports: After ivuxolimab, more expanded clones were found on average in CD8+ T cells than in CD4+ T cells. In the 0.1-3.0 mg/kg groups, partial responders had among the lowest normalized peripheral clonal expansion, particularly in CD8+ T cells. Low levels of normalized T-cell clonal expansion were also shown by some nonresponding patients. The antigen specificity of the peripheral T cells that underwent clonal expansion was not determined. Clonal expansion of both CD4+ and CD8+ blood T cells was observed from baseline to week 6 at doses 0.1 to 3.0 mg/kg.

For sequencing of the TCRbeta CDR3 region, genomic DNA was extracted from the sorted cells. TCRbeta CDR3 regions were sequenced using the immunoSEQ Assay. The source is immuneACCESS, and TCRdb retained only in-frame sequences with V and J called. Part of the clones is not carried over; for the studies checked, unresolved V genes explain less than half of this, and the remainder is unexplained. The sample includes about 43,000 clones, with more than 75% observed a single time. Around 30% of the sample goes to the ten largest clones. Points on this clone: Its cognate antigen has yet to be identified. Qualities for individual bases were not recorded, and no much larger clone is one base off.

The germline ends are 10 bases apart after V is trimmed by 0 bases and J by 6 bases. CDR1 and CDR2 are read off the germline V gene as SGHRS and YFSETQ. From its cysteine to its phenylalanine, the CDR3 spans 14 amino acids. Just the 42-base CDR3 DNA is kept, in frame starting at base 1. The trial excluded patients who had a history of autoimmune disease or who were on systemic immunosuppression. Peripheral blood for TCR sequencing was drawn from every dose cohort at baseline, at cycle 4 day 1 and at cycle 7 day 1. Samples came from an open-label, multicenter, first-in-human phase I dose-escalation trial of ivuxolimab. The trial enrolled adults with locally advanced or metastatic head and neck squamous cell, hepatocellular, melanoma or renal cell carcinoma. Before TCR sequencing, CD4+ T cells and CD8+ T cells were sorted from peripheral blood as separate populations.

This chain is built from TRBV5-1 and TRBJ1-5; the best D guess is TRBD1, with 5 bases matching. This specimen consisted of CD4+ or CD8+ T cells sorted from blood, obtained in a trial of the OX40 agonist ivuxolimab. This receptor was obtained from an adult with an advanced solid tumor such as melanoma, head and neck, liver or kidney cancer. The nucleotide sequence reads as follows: TGCGCCAGCAGCTTGGGTCAGGGAGGTCAGCCCCAGCATTTT. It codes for CASSLGQGGQPQHF. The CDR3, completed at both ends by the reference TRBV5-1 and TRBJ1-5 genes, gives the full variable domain KAGVTQTPRYLIKTRGQQVTLSCSPISGHRSVSWYQQTPGQGLQFLFEYFSETQRNKGNFPGRFSGRQFSNSRSEMNVSTLELGDSALYLCASSLGQGGQPQHFGDGTRLSIL.